This T cell receptor (beta chain) stems from a study of regulatory T cells in long-lasting Graves disease. Study-wide background: Antithyroid drugs had been taken under 3 months by newly diagnosed Graves' patients.

The time point is: newly diagnosed GD, antithyroid drugs for less than 3 months. Making the TCR library involved RNA that had been extracted from PBMCs. In each case, Graves' disease was diagnosed per American Thyroid Association guidelines. This clonotype occurred a few times. The target antigen is unknown. The study, taken as a whole, reports: For persistent Graves' patients, TCR diversity was lower than for newly diagnosed ones.

Arm-PCR of CDR3 regions and iRepertoire HTBI primers were the basis on which TCR beta libraries were built. TCRdb ran MiXCR on the multiplex PCR reads and lists one entry per CDR3 protein. The sample contains under 300,000 distinct CDR3 sequences, around 20% of which appear only once. The source of this sequence is a female donor with Graves disease. Specimen: peripheral blood mononuclear cells (PBMCs), collected at new diagnosis, from a patient treated with antithyroid drugs.

CDR3 DNA: TGTGCCAGCAGCCTACAGATAGGGGGCTCAGAGACCCAGTACTTC. Translating gives CASSLQIGGSETQYF. The V and J genes are TRBV9 and TRBJ2-5, with 7 bases aligning to TRBD1. There are 15 residues in the CDR3. The V and J ends lost 4 bases and 4 bases, in that order; junction bases with no gene match: 10. Germline V gene data show CDR1 as SGDLS and CDR2 as YYNGEE.